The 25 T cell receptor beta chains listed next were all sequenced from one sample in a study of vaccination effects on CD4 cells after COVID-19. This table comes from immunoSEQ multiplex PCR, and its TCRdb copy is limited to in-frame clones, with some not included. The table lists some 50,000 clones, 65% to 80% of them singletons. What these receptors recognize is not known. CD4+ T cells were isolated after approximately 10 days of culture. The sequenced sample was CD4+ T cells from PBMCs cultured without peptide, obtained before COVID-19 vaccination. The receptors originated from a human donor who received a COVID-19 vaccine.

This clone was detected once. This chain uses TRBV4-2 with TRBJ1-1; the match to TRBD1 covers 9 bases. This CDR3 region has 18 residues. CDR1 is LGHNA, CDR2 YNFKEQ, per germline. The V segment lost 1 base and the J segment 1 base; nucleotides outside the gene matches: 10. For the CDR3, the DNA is TGTGCCAGCAGCCAAGGGACAGGGGCTGGTTTAAAGAACACTGAAGCTTTCTTT. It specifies CASSQGTGAGLKNTEAFF.

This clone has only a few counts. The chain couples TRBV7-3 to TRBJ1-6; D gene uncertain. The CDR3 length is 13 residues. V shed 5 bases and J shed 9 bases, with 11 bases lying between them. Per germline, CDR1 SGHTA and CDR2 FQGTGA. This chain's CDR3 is CASSQTSGSPLHF. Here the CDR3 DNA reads TGTGCCAGCAGCCAGACTTCCGGTTCACCCCTCCACTTT.

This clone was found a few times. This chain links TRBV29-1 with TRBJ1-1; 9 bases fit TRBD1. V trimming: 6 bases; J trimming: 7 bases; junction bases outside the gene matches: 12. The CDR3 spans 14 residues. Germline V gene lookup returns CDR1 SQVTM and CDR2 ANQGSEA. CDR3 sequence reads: CSVPGQGSGFEAFF. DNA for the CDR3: TGCAGCGTCCCGGGACAGGGAAGCGGGTTTGAAGCTTTCTTT.

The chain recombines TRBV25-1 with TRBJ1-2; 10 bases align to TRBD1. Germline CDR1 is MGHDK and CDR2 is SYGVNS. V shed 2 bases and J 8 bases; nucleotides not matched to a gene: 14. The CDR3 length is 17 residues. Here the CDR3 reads CASSEINLGQGVGGYTF. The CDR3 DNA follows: TGTGCCAGCAGTGAAATTAACCTTGGACAGGGGGTGGGAGGCTACACCTTC.

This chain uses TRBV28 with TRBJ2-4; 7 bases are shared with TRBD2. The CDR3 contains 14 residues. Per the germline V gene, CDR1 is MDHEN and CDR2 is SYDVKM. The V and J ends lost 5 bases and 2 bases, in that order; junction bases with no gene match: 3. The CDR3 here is CASSRGGTKNIQYF. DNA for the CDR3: TGTGCCAGCAGTAGGGGAGGGACCAAAAACATTCAGTACTTC.

The CDR3 region has the DNA TGTGCCAGCAGCACTACGGCGGGCGCCACTAACTATGGCTACACCTTC. It encodes CASSTTAGATNYGYTF. This chain connects TRBV7-9 to TRBJ1-2; D unresolved. This CDR3 has 16 amino acids. The germline CDR1 and CDR2 sequences are SEHNR and FQNEAQ (reference sequence). V gave up 5 bases and J gave up 0 bases, with 16 bases separating them.

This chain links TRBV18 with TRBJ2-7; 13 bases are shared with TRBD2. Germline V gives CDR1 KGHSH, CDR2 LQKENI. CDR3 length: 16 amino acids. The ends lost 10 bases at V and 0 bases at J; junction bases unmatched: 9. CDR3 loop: CATTGTSGASSYEQYF. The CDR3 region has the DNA TGTGCCACTACCGGGACTAGCGGGGCGAGCTCCTACGAGCAGTACTTC.

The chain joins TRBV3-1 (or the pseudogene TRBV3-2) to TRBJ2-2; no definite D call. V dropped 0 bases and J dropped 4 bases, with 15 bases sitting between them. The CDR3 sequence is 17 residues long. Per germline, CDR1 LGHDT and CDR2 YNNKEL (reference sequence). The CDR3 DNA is TGTGCCAGCAGCCAAGATCCACCACTTCAGAGCACCGGGGAGCTGTTTTTT. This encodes CASSQDPPLQSTGELFF.

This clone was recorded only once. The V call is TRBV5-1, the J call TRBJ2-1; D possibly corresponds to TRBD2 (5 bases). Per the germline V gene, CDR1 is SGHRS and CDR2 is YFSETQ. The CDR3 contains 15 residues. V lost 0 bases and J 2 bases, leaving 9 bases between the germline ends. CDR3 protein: CASSLGLAAYNEQFF. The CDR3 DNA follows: TGCGCCAGCAGCTTGGGTCTAGCCGCCTACAATGAGCAGTTCTTC.

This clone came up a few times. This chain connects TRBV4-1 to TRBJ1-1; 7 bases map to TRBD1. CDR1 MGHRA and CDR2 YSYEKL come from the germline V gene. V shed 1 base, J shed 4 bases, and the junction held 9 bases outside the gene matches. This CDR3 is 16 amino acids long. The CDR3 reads CASSQGATGRSTEAFF. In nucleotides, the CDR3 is TGCGCCAGCAGCCAAGGCGCGACAGGGAGATCCACTGAAGCTTTCTTT.

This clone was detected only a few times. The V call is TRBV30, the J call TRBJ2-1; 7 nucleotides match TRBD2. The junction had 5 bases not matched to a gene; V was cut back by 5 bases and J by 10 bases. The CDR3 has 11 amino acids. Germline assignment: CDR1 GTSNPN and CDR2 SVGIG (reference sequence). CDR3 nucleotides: TGTGCCTGGCTTAGGGAGGGGGAGCAGTTCTTC. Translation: CAWLREGEQFF.

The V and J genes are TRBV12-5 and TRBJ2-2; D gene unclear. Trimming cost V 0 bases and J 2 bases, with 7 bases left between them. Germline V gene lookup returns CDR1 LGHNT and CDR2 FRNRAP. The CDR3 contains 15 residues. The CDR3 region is CASGLVRVNTGELFF. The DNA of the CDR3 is TGTGCTAGTGGTTTGGTACGCGTCAACACCGGGGAGCTGTTTTTT.

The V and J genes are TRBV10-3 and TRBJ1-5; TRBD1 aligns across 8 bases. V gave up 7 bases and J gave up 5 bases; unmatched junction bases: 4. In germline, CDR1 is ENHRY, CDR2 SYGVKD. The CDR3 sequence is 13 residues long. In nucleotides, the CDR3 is TGTGCCATCACCCAGGGGGCCCATCAGCCCCAGCATTTT. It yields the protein CAITQGAHQPQHF.

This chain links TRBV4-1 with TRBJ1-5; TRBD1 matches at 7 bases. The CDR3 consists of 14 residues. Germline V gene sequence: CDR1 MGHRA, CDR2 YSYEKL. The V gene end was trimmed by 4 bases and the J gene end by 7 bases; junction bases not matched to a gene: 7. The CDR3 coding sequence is TGCGCCAGCAGCCCCACAGGGGCAGGGCAGCCCCAGCATTTT. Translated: CASSPTGAGQPQHF.

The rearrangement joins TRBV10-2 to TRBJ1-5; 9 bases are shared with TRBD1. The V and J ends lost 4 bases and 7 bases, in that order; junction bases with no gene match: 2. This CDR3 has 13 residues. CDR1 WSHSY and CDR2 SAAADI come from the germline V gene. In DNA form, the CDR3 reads TGCGCCAGCAGTGGGGACAGGGCGCAGCCCCAGCATTTT. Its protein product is CASSGDRAQPQHF.

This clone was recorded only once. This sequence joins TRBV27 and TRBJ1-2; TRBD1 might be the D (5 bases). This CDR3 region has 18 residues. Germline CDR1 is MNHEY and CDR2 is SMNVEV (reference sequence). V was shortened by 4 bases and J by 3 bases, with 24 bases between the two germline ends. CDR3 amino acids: CASSSSWGRGGIYYGYTF. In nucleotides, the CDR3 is TGTGCCAGCAGTTCCTCGTGGGGGAGGGGAGGGATTTACTATGGCTACACCTTC.

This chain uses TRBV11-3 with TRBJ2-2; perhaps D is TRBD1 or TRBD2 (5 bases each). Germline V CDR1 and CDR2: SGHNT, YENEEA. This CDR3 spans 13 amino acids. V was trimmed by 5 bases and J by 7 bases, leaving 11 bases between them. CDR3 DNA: TGTGCCAGCAGCCAGACGAGGGGCGGGGAGCTGTTTTTT. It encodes CASSQTRGGELFF.

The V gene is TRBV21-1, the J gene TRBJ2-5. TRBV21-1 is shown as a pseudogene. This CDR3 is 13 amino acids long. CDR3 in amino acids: CASRMGGPETQYF. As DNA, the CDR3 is TGTGCCAGCAGGATGGGCGGCCCAGAGACCCAGTACTTC.

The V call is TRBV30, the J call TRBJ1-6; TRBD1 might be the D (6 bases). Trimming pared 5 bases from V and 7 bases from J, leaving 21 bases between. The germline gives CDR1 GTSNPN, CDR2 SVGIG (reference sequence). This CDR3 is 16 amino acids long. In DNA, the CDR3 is TGTGCCTGGGCCACCCTTAGGGGGGCGCGGAATTCACCCCTCCACTTT. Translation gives CAWATLRGARNSPLHF.

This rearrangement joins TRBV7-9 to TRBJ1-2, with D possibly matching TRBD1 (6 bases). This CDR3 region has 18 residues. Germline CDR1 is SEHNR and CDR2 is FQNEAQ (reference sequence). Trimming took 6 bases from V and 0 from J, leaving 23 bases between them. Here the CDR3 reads CASSLGFAGGDTNYGYTF. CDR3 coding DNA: TGTGCCAGCAGTCTGGGGTTTGCGGGGGGCGACACTAACTATGGCTACACCTTC.

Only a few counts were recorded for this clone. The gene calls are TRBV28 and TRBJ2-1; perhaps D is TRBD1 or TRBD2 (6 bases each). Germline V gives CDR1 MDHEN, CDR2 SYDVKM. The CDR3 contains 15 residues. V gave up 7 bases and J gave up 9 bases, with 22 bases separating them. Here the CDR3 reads CASIPGAPIKGEQFF. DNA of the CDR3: TGTGCCAGCATCCCGGGGGCCCCTATCAAAGGTGAGCAGTTCTTC.

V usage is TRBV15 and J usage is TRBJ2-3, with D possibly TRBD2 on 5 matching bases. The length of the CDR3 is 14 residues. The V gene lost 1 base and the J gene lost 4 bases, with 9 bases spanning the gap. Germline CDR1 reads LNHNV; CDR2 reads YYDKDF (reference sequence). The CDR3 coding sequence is TGTGCCACCAGCAGAGCAGGAGGCGCAGATACGCAGTATTTT. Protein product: CATSRAGGADTQYF.

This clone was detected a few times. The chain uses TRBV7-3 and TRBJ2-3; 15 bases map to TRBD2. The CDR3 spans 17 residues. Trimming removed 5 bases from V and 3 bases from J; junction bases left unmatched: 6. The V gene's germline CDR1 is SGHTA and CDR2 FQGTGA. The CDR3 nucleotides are TGTGCCAGCAGCGCGGGGACTAGCGGGGGGTGGACAGATACGCAGTATTTT. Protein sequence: CASSAGTSGGWTDTQYF.

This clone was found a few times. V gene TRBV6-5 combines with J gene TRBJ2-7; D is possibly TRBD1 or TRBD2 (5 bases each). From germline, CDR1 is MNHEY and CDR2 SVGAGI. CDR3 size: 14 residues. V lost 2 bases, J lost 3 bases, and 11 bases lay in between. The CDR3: CASSYKRGSYEQYF. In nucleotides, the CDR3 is TGTGCCAGCAGTTACAAGAGGGGAAGCTACGAGCAGTACTTC.

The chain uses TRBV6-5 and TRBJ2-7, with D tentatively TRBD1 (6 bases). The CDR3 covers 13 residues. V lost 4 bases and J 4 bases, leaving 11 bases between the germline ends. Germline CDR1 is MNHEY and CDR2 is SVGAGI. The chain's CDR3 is CASSFVRGYEQYF. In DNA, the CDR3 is TGTGCCAGCAGTTTTGTCAGGGGATACGAGCAGTACTTC.